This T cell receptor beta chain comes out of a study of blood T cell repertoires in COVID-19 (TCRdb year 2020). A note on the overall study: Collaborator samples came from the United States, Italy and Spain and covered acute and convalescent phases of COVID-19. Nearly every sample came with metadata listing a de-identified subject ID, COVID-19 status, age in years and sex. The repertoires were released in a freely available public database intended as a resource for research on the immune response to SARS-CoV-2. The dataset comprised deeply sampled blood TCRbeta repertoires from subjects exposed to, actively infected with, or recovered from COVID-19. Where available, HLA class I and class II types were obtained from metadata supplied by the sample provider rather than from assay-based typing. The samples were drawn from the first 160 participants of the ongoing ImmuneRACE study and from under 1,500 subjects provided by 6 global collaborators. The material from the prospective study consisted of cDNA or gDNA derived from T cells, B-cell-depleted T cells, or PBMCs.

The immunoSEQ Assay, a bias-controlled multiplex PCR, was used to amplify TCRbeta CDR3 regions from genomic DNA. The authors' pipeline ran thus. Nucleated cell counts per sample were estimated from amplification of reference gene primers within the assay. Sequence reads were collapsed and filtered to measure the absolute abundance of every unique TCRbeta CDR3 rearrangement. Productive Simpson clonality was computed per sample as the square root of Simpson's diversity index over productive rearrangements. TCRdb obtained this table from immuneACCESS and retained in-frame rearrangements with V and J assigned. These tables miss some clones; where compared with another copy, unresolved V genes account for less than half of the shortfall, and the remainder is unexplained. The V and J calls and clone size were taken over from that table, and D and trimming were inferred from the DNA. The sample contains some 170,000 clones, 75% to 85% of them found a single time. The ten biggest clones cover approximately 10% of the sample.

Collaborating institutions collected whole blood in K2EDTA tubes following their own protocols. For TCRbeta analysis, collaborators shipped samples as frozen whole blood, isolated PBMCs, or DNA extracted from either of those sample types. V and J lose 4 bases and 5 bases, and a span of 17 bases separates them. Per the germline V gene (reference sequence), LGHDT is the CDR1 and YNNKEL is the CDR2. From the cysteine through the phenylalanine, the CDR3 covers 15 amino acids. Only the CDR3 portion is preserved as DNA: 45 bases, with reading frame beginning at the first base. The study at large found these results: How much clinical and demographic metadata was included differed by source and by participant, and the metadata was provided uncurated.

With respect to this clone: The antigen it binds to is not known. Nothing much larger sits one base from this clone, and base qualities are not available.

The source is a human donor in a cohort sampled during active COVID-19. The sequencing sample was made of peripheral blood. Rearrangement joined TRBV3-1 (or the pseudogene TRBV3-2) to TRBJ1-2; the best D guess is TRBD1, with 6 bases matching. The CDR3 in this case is CASSPAHGGPYGYTF. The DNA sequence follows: TGTGCCAGCAGCCCCGCCCATGGGGGCCCATATGGCTACACCTTC.